One T cell receptor beta chain is described in this entry. This sample is drawn from a study of shared clonotypes between healthy human individuals. V lost 3 bases and J 4 bases, leaving 15 bases between the germline ends. There are 15 residues in the CDR3. CDR1 is SNHLY and CDR2 is FYNNEI in the germline V gene. Assay used: immunoSEQ multiplex PCR; TCRdb lists only in-frame clones, some missing. The sample has 550,000 to 850,000 clones; 72% are singletons. Healthy and HIV-negative, the adult donors had no recent acute infections or vaccinations. A CD45RA-negative memory subset and a CD45RA+ naive subset were separated from the CD4+ cells.

This TCR came from a woman in her 30s in good health. Sequenced material: memory CD4+ T cells sorted from blood. The subset is: CD45RA-negative fraction. The chain links TRBV2 to TRBJ1-1; D remains ambiguous. This CDR3 is CASSDQSGTITEAFF. CDR3 nucleotide sequence: TGTGCCAGCAGTGACCAGTCAGGCACCATCACTGAAGCTTTCTTT.